Presented here are 17 T cell receptor beta chains from one specimen sequenced in a study of CD8 T cells in ankylosing spondylitis. Study-wide results and limits: Ankylosing spondylitis blood appeared to carry a characteristic TCR beta motif of several highly homologous variants.

TCRdb fed the 5' RACE reads into MiXCR, producing one record per CDR3 protein. The sample lists about 540,000 distinct CDR3 sequences; roughly 13% were seen once. Their target antigens are unknown. Sequencing input: blood, either unsorted or a sorted T cell fraction (not recorded which). The source is a male donor with ankylosing spondylitis.

The chain recombines TRBV5-1 with TRBJ2-3; unclear D gene. V dropped 4 bases and J dropped 2 bases, with 14 bases sitting between them. CDR1 and CDR2 (germline): SGHRS, YFSETQ. The CDR3 is made up of 15 amino acids. CDR3 residues: CASSKGSSSTDTQYF. The CDR3 DNA reads TGCGCCAGCAGCAAGGGAAGTTCTTCCACAGATACGCAGTATTTT.

The chain has TRBV7-9 and TRBJ2-3, with D possibly matching TRBD2 (6 bases). The CDR3 loop spans 16 amino acids. Germline CDR1 SEHNR, CDR2 FQNEAQ (reference sequence). The V gene lost 5 bases and the J gene lost 3 bases, with 18 bases spanning the gap. The CDR3 DNA is TGTGCCAGCAGCCCTAAAGGAAACCGGGGGACAGATACGCAGTATTTT. This translates into CASSPKGNRGTDTQYF.

The rearrangement joins TRBV2 to TRBJ2-3, with TRBD2 identical over 11 bases. The CDR3 has 17 residues. The germline V gene encodes CDR1 SNHLY and CDR2 FYNNEI. With V trimmed by 4 bases and J by 6 bases, 12 bases remained unmatched. The CDR3 protein is CASSGNGTSGRGDTQYF. The CDR3 DNA reads TGTGCCAGCAGTGGGAACGGGACTAGCGGACGGGGTGATACGCAGTATTTT.

This clonotype was counted a few times. The V gene is TRBV3-1, the J gene TRBJ1-1; D is ambiguous. Germline assignment: CDR1 LGHDT and CDR2 YNNKEL (reference sequence). The length of the CDR3 is 15 residues. V lost 0 bases to trimming and J lost 1 base, with 9 bases between them. For the CDR3, the DNA is TGTGCCAGCAGCCAAGATCTCCCGAGGAACACTGAAGCTTTCTTT. Translated: CASSQDLPRNTEAFF.

This clonotype has a handful of counts. The CDR3: CASKGMVEQDTQYF. CDR3 sequence (DNA): TGTGCCAGTAAAGGGATGGTCGAACAAGATACGCAGTATTTT. The chain uses TRBV19 and TRBJ2-3, with D hard to call. V was clipped by 7 bases and J by 5 bases, with 16 bases between them. Germline V gene sequence: CDR1 LNHDA, CDR2 SQIVND (reference sequence). The CDR3 length is 14 residues.

The rearrangement joins TRBV6-5 to TRBJ2-3; 13 bases align to TRBD2. V gave up 0 bases and J gave up 10 bases; unmatched junction bases: 7. The CDR3 is made up of 16 amino acids. Germline CDR1 MNHEY, CDR2 SVGAGI. The CDR3 nucleotides are TGTGCCAGCAGTTACTCTGGACTAGCGGGAGATGGGGCGCAGTATTTT. Protein sequence: CASSYSGLAGDGAQYF.

The V call is TRBV5-1, the J call TRBJ2-7; TRBD2 aligns across 9 bases. There are 15 residues in the CDR3. CDR1 and CDR2 from the germline V gene are SGHRS and YFSETQ. V gave up 2 bases and J gave up 2 bases; unmatched junction bases: 5. The CDR3 nucleotides are TGCGCCAGCAGCTTCCTGACTAGCGGAGCCTACGAGCAGTACTTC. Its translation: CASSFLTSGAYEQYF.

This rearrangement joins TRBV5-1 to TRBJ1-2; 7 nucleotides match TRBD1. The CDR3 has 14 amino acids. Germline CDR1 SGHRS, CDR2 YFSETQ. V lost 4 bases to trimming and J lost 4 bases; unmatched junction nucleotides: 7. CDR3 coding DNA: TGCGCCAGCAGCGTTGACAGGGAGTCCTATGGCTACACCTTC. Its protein product is CASSVDRESYGYTF.

This clonotype showed up just a few times. The genes are TRBV5-6 and TRBJ2-5, with 8 bases aligning to TRBD1. V gave up 0 bases and J gave up 6 bases; unmatched junction bases: 7. The germline V gene has CDR1 SGHDT and CDR2 YYEEEE. The CDR3 totals 15 residues. The CDR3 reads CASSLEGDRKKTQYF. The CDR3 DNA reads TGTGCCAGCAGCTTGGAGGGGGACAGGAAGAAGACCCAGTACTTC.

This clonotype occurred a few times. The chain uses TRBV27 and TRBJ1-1; 9 positions match TRBD1. Trimming cost V 5 bases and J 4 bases; bases outside gene matches: 8. The CDR3 is made up of 15 amino acids. Germline V CDR1 and CDR2: MNHEY, SMNVEV (reference sequence). CDR3 region: CASSPGQGSATEAFF. For the CDR3, the DNA is TGTGCCAGCAGTCCCGGACAGGGGTCGGCCACTGAAGCTTTCTTT.

The genes are TRBV20-1 and TRBJ2-3; 8 nucleotides agree with TRBD2. The CDR3 runs to 14 residues. Trimming cost V 4 bases and J 8 bases; bases outside gene matches: 11. Germline loops: CDR1 DFQATT, CDR2 SNEGSKA (reference sequence). DNA of the CDR3: TGCAGTGCTATTCTTAGCCCCCGGGAGGGTACGCAGTATTTT. It specifies CSAILSPREGTQYF.

This clonotype showed up many times. The gene calls are TRBV12-3 or TRBV12-4 and TRBJ2-3, with TRBD2 matching 9 bases. Trimming at V came to 6 bases and at J to 4 bases, leaving 5 bases not matched to a gene. CDR3 length: 14 residues. The CDR3 region has the DNA TGTGCCAGCAGCCCGGGACTAGCCTCAGATACGCAGTATTTT. Its translation is CASSPGLASDTQYF.

The rearrangement links TRBV20-1 to TRBJ2-1; 7 bases agree with TRBD2. Germline V gene lookup returns CDR1 DFQATT and CDR2 SNEGSKA (reference sequence). The CDR3 has 18 amino acids. With 2 bases clipped from V and 4 bases from J, the junction kept 17 bases outside the gene matches. CDR3 sequence reads: CSARPLLGSSGAYNEQFF. CDR3 DNA sequence: TGCAGTGCTAGACCCCTTTTGGGCTCTAGCGGAGCATACAATGAGCAGTTCTTC.

This clonotype was detected only a few times. The CDR3, as DNA: TGTGCCAGCAGCTTAGCTCGACTAGCGGGAGGTGGTCAGTTCTTC. This translates into CASSLARLAGGGQFF. The chain is built from TRBV7-8 and TRBJ2-1; the match to TRBD2 covers 13 bases. The CDR3 sequence is 15 residues long. CDR1 and CDR2 (germline): SGHVS, FQNEAQ. J gave up 13 bases and V 0 bases, and 6 bases lay outside the gene matches.

The gene calls are TRBV20-1 and TRBJ2-3; D not resolved. From germline, CDR1 is DFQATT and CDR2 SNEGSKA (reference sequence). This CDR3 is 14 amino acids long. The V and J ends lost 4 bases and 13 bases respectively, with 24 bases between them. CDR3 coding DNA: TGCAGTGCTACCCATCACTCGGGCCGAAGTCTAAAGTATTTT. It is translated as CSATHHSGRSLKYF.

This clonotype was counted only a few times. The V gene is TRBV7-8, the J gene TRBJ2-7; D is possibly TRBD2 (5 bases). V lost 5 bases, J lost 3 bases, and 14 bases lay in between. The CDR3 consists of 14 residues. Per the germline V gene, CDR1 is SGHVS and CDR2 is FQNEAQ. The CDR3 DNA is TGTGCCAGCAGCCGCGCCCTAGAGGGCTACGAGCAGTACGTC. Translating it yields CASSRALEGYEQYV.

The CDR3 is CASQINTGELFF. In nucleotides, the CDR3 is TGCGCCAGCCAGATTAACACCGGGGAGCTGTTTTTT. V usage is TRBV10-1 and J usage is TRBJ2-2; D remains unclear. Germline CDR1 and CDR2: WNHNN and SYGVQD (reference sequence). The CDR3 loop spans 12 amino acids. Trimming took off 8 bases at V and 2 bases at J, with 6 bases between the two ends.